The 2 T cell receptor beta chains below all came from one sample that was sequenced in a study of beta chain features in type 1 diabetes. Since all of the isolated RNA was reverse transcribed, expressed TCRB transcripts were what got sequenced. Assay used: immunoSEQ multiplex PCR; TCRdb lists only in-frame clones, some missing. The table includes about 900,000 clones, 15% to 20% detected once. Sequencing input: naive CD4+ T cells from blood. The receptors were sampled from a woman younger than 35 in good health.

This clone turned up a few times. This sequence joins TRBV5-4 and TRBJ2-5, with unresolved D. V lost 1 base and J lost 4, with 14 bases in between. The CDR3 loop spans 15 amino acids. CDR1 is SGHNT and CDR2 is YYREEE in the germline V gene (reference sequence). The CDR3 DNA sequence: TGTGCCAGCAGCTTGCCGAGCGTTTCGGGAGAGACCCAGTACTTC. It is translated as CASSLPSVSGETQYF. Filled out from reference TRBV5-4 and TRBJ2-5, the complete variable domain reads ETGVTQSPTHLIKTRGQQVTLRCSSQSGHNTVSWYQQALGQGPQFIFQYYREEENGRGNFPPRFSGLQFPNYSSELNVNALELDDSALYLCASSLPSVSGETQYFGPGTRLLVL.

The chain is built from TRBV30 and TRBJ2-4; 10 bases agree with TRBD1. Germline assignment: CDR1 GTSNPN and CDR2 SVGIG (reference sequence). There are 14 residues in the CDR3. V lost 3 bases and J lost 5; bases outside the gene matches: 4. CDR3 in DNA: TGTGCCTGGAGGGACAGGGGGAACGAAAACATTCAGTACTTC. Translated, it gives CAWRDRGNENIQYF.